These T cell receptor beta chains were read from a single sample in a study of response to subunit inactivated influenza vaccine. TCRdb reprocessed the RT-PCR reads via MiXCR and lists one record per CDR3 protein. Of more than 450,000 distinct CDR3 sequences in the sample, about 12% were seen once. Sequencing used PBMCs from blood, obtained on the day of vaccination. All receptors derive from a man aged 50 or older who received an inactivated influenza vaccine. CDR3s include the opening cysteine and the closing phenylalanine or tryptophan. Each record gives: clone size, V gene, D gene, J gene, CDR3 DNA, CDR3 protein. The D gene is left open where the match is weak. The size of a clone is reported for some rows only, either as once, few or many, or as a class for expanded clones.

>many|TRBV12-3/TRBV12-4|TRBD2|TRBJ2-5
TGTGCCAGCAGTTTCGTGACTAGCGGGACCTCCGCGGGAAGTCGGTACTTC
CASSFVTSGTSAGSRYF
>few|TRBV4-3|TRBD2|TRBJ2-7
TGCGCCAGCAGCCAAGACTCAGCGGGGCTCTACGAGCAGTACTTC
CASSQDSAGLYEQYF
>few|TRBV6-1|-|TRBJ2-3
TGTGCCAGCAGTGAATGGGCGGGGGCTAGCACAGATACGCAGTATTTT
CASSEWAGASTDTQYF
>-|TRBV5-1|-|TRBJ2-1
TGCGCCAGCAGCCCGGGAGCAGCCCCTTACAATGAGCAGTTCTTC
CASSPGAAPYNEQFF
>-|TRBV15|TRBD1|TRBJ2-7
TGTGCCACCAGCAGAGATAAGGGACAGGGAACGGGCGAGCAGTACTTC
CATSRDKGQGTGEQYF
>-|TRBV6-1|TRBD1|TRBJ1-1
TGTGCCAGCAGGCCGGGACAGCTGAACACTGAAGCTTTCTTT
CASRPGQLNTEAFF
>-|TRBV20-1|-|TRBJ2-7
TGCAGTGCTAGAGATCCAGGGCCCTACGAGCAGTACTTC
CSARDPGPYEQYF
>-|TRBV10-3|-|TRBJ1-6
TGTGCCATCAGTGAGTCGACGGCCGGTTCCCTCCACTTT
CAISESTAGSLHF
>few|TRBV4-1|-|TRBJ2-7
TGCGCCAGCAGCCAAGATTCAGGGAGCGGTGGTGGGGAGCAGTACTTC
CASSQDSGSGGGEQYF
>many|TRBV5-4|TRBD1|TRBJ2-5
TGTGCCAGCAGCGGGACAGGGAGGGAGACCCAGTACTTC
CASSGTGRETQYF
>once|TRBV30|-|TRBJ1-2
TGTGCCTGGAGTCGTCAGATCTATGGCTACACCTTC
CAWSRQIYGYTF
>-|TRBV5-4|-|TRBJ1-1
TGTGCCAGCAGCTTGGACCCAGGGGACCCAGAAGCTTTCTTT
CASSLDPGDPEAFF
>-|TRBV21-1|-|TRBJ2-1
TGTGCCAGCAGCAAAATGGGACTAGCGGGAGGGAAGAAAAAAGAGCAGTTCTTC
CASSKMGLAGGKKKEQFF
>many|TRBV10-3|-|TRBJ2-2
TGTGCCAACAAGGACAGCACCGGGGAGCTGTTTTTT
CANKDSTGELFF
>few|TRBV6-1|-|TRBJ2-5
TGTGCCAGCAGTGATGGGCACAGGGTAAGAGAGACCCAGTACTTC
CASSDGHRVRETQYF
>-|TRBV28|TRBD1|TRBJ1-5
TGTGCCAGCAGACTGGACAGGGGGCAGGATCAGCCCCAGCATTTT
CASRLDRGQDQPQHF
>few|TRBV10-3|-|TRBJ2-7
TGTGCCATCAGTGCGGGAAGGGACGAGCAGTACTTC
CAISAGRDEQYF
>few|TRBV29-1|TRBD2|TRBJ2-5
TGCAGCGTTGACAAGCGGGGGGTCCAAGAGACCCAGTACTTC
CSVDKRGVQETQYF
>-|TRBV4-1|TRBD1|TRBJ2-1
TGCGCCAGCAGCTCAGGAACAGGGGGAGCCTACAATGAGCAGTTCTTC
CASSSGTGGAYNEQFF
>-|TRBV3-1|TRBD1|TRBJ1-4
TGTGCCAGCACCGCGGGGACAGGGGGAATTGAAAAACTGTTTTTT
CASTAGTGGIEKLFF
>few|TRBV7-9|-|TRBJ2-5
TGTGCCAGCAAGGGTAGCGTCCAAGAGACCCAGTACTTC
CASKGSVQETQYF
>-|TRBV7-8|-|TRBJ2-7
TGTGCCAGCAGCCCTCGGATAAGCTCGACCTACGAGCAGTACTTC
CASSPRISSTYEQYF
>-|TRBV15|TRBD1|TRBJ1-1
TGTGCCACCAGCAGAACCGGACAGGGGGTCGCTTTCTTT
CATSRTGQGVAFF
>few|TRBV7-9|TRBD1|TRBJ2-7
TGTGCCAGTACGACAGGGGACTCCTACGAGCAGTACTTC
CASTTGDSYEQYF
>few|TRBV7-2|TRBD1|TRBJ2-4
TGTGCCAGCAGCTTTCCCCTAGGACAGGGACTCAACATTCAGTACTTC
CASSFPLGQGLNIQYF
>-|TRBV5-1|-|TRBJ2-2
TGCGCCAGCAGCTCTGACTCGGGGCGGTACACCGGGGAGCTGTTTTTT
CASSSDSGRYTGELFF
>many|TRBV21-1|-|TRBJ1-1
TGTGCCAGCAGCAAAAACCTTGAAGCTTTCTTT
CASSKNLEAFF
>few|TRBV2|-|TRBJ1-2
TGTGCCAGCAGACCGGACAGATCTAACTATGGCTACACCTTC
CASRPDRSNYGYTF
>-|TRBV7-2|-|TRBJ2-5
TGTGCCAGCAGGCCCGCCGCGAGAACTCAAGAGACCCAGTACTTC
CASRPAARTQETQYF
>-|TRBV7-9|-|TRBJ1-2
TGTGCCAGCAGCTTAGTACAGATAAACTATGGCTACACCTTC
CASSLVQINYGYTF
>-|TRBV6-2/TRBV6-3|TRBD2|TRBJ2-1
TGTGCCAGCAGCCGACCCAGGCGGGAGGCCACAAGCGAGCAGTTCTTC
CASSRPRREATSEQFF
>-|TRBV20-1|-|TRBJ2-3
TGCAGTATTAGCGGCCGCACAGATACGCAGTATTTT
CSISGRTDTQYF
>few|TRBV20-1|TRBD1|TRBJ1-1
TGCAGTGCTAGAAAGGGGGCGACTGGCACTGAAGCTTTCTTT
CSARKGATGTEAFF
>-|TRBV7-9|-|TRBJ2-5
TGTGCCAGCAGCTACGGTTTTGGGGTAACGGAGACCCAGTACTTC
CASSYGFGVTETQYF
>-|TRBV12-3/TRBV12-4|-|TRBJ2-1
TGTGCCAGCAGTTCATTGGGACTTAAGGATGAGCAGTTCTTC
CASSSLGLKDEQFF